The present entry profiles one TCR beta chain with its context. The data were taken from a study of shared clonotypes between healthy human individuals. Germline CDR1 reads SGHTA; CDR2 reads FQGNSA. Losses at the gene ends were 1 base for V and 3 bases for J; bases not matched to a gene: 10. The CDR3 has 17 amino acids. Method: immunoSEQ multiplex PCR; TCRdb's copy keeps in-frame clones and lacks some. The table lists over a million clones, around three quarters of them singletons. This sequence joins TRBV7-2 and TRBJ2-7, with TRBD2 matching over 9 bases. Sequences were obtained from memory CD4+ T cells from PBMCs. Stated subset: CD45RA-negative fraction. The origin of this receptor is a man between 18 and 29 years old in good health. Some clones in this sample may be carry-over from other donors' samples. This chain's CDR3 is CASSLGGSGRGNYEQYF. CDR3 sequence (DNA): TGTGCCAGCAGCTTAGGTGGTAGCGGGAGAGGGAACTACGAGCAGTACTTC.